A selection of T cell receptor beta chains follows, all from one sample in a study of OX40 agonist ivuxolimab in advanced cancers. TCRdb keeps only in-frame clones here, not all; method: immunoSEQ multiplex PCR. The sample includes 60,000 to 80,000 clones, roughly 84% of them seen just once. The specimen comprised CD4+ or CD8+ T cells sorted from blood, sampled in a trial of the OX40 agonist ivuxolimab. The receptors here all came from an adult with an advanced solid tumor such as melanoma, head and neck, liver or kidney cancer. The CDR3 runs from the conserved cysteine through the conserved F or W. A D gene is named only where the DNA matches it firmly. Size values are once, few and many counts, or a class for expanded clones, and some rows have none.

>TRBJ2-2|TRBD2|15|TRBV5-6|NA
TGTGCCAGCAGCTTGACTAGCGGGAGGACCGGGGAGCTGTTTTTT
CASSLTSGRTGELFF
>TRBJ1-2|NA|16|TRBV7-2|NA
TGTGCCAGCAGCTTAGCTTCCGACGAGGGTAACTATGGCTACACCTTC
CASSLASDEGNYGYTF
>TRBJ2-7|TRBD1|14|TRBV5-1|NA
TGCGCCAGCAGCTACTACAGGGGGCAGGGCGAGCAGTACTTC
CASSYYRGQGEQYF
>TRBJ2-7|NA|11|TRBV19|NA
TGTGCCAGTAGTATTCGGGGTCAGCAGTACTTC
CASSIRGQQYF
>TRBJ1-5|NA|14|TRBV6-1|few
TGTGCCAGCAGTGAGAACTTTTGGAATCAGCCCCAGCATTTT
CASSENFWNQPQHF
>TRBJ1-4|NA|14|TRBV18|NA
TGTGCCAGCTCACCATTCAGTAACAATGAAAAACTGTTTTTT
CASSPFSNNEKLFF
>TRBJ2-3|NA|12|TRBV18|NA
TGTGCCAGCTCAACAAGGACAGATACGCAGTATTTT
CASSTRTDTQYF
>TRBJ1-1|NA|17|TRBV11-2|NA
TGTGCCAGCAGCTCAAATCCGGGAAGCACTTTGAACACTGAAGCTTTCTTT
CASSSNPGSTLNTEAFF
>TRBJ2-7|TRBD2|16|TRBV9|NA
TGTGCCAGCAGCGTACCCCCAAGTAGCGGGCCGGGGGAGCAGTACTTC
CASSVPPSSGPGEQYF
>TRBJ2-7|NA|13|TRBV27|once
TGTGCCAGCAGTTACGAGGGTAACTACGAGCAGTACTTC
CASSYEGNYEQYF
>TRBJ2-1|NA|14|TRBV5-8|NA
TGTGCCAGCAGCCTAACCCCTACTGGGAATGAGCAGTTCTTC
CASSLTPTGNEQFF
>TRBJ1-4|NA|14|TRBV5-1|NA
TGCGCCAGCAGCTTGGATTCAACTAATGAAAAACTGTTTTTT
CASSLDSTNEKLFF
>TRBJ2-5|NA|14|TRBV18|NA
TGTGCCAGCTCACCAGTGAGGACCCAAGAGACCCAGTACTTC
CASSPVRTQETQYF
>TRBJ2-3|TRBD2|17|TRBV5-1|NA
TGCGCCAGCAGCTTCCTACTAGCGGGAGGGCTCACAGATACGCAGTATTTT
CASSFLLAGGLTDTQYF
>TRBJ1-3|NA|17|TRBV4-3|NA
TGCGCCAGCAGCCAAGATGGCAGGGGAGGGGCGGGAAACACCATATATTTT
CASSQDGRGGAGNTIYF
>TRBJ2-1|TRBD1|15|TRBV9|NA
TGTGCCAGCAATCGCCCCGGACAGGGGTACAATGAGCAGTTCTTC
CASNRPGQGYNEQFF
>TRBJ1-1|NA|14|TRBV19|few
TGTGCCAGTAGTAAGGTGGGAGAGAACACTGAAGCTTTCTTT
CASSKVGENTEAFF
>TRBJ2-2|NA|15|TRBV18|NA
TGTGCCAGCTCACCGAACCCGGGGGCGGCCGGGGAGCTGTTTTTT
CASSPNPGAAGELFF
>TRBJ2-7|NA|14|TRBV9|NA
TGTGCCAGCAGCGTGGGCGGATACGGGACCGAGCAGTACTTC
CASSVGGYGTEQYF
>TRBJ2-2|TRBD1|17|TRBV15|NA
TGTGCCACCAGCAGAGATGGGCCGGGGACAGGGACCGGGGAGCTGTTTTTT
CATSRDGPGTGTGELFF
>TRBJ1-3|TRBD1|15|TRBV4-3|few
TGCGCCAGCAGCCAAGGACAGGGGACGGGAAACACCATATATTTT
CASSQGQGTGNTIYF
>TRBJ2-1|TRBD1|14|TRBV10-3|NA
TGTGCCAGTCGGGGACAGGGGGACTACAATGAGCAGTTCTTC
CASRGQGDYNEQFF
>TRBJ2-1|TRBD2|17|TRBV7-2|NA
TGTGCCAGCAGCCGCGGCTCACTAGCGGGAGTTGGGAATGAGCAGTTCTTC
CASSRGSLAGVGNEQFF
>TRBJ2-7|NA|15|TRBV27|NA
TGTGCCAGCAGCTTAACCGGGCTGAGCTCCTACGAGCAGTACTTC
CASSLTGLSSYEQYF
>TRBJ1-2|NA|15|TRBV7-2|NA
TGTGCCAGCAGCTTAAGCGTCCAGGAAAACTATGGCTACACCTTC
CASSLSVQENYGYTF
>TRBJ2-1|TRBD2|14|TRBV5-1|NA
TGCGCCAGCAGCCCGACTAGCGGGAACAATGAGCAGTTCTTC
CASSPTSGNNEQFF
>TRBJ1-6|NA|11|TRBV6-6|NA
TGTGCCAGCAGTTACGATTCACCCCTCCACTTT
CASSYDSPLHF